This T cell receptor (beta chain) was captured by sequencing in a study of control samples from healthy donors and cancer patients. This CDR3 comprises 15 residues. Looked up from germline, CDR1 is LNHNV and CDR2 is YYDKDF (reference sequence). Trimming at V came to 5 bases and at J to 4 bases, leaving 8 bases not matched to a gene. TCRdb keeps only in-frame clones here, not all; method: immunoSEQ multiplex PCR. The sample contains under 200,000 clones, 93% of which appear only once. The rearrangement uses TRBV15 and TRBJ1-5, with 7 nucleotides matching TRBD1. The specimen sequenced was blood. This clonotype was obtained from a woman aged 60 to 75 in good health. The CDR3 region has the DNA TGTGCCACCAGCCCCGCGGGGACAGCTAATCAGCCCCAGCATTTT. This gives the protein CATSPAGTANQPQHF.